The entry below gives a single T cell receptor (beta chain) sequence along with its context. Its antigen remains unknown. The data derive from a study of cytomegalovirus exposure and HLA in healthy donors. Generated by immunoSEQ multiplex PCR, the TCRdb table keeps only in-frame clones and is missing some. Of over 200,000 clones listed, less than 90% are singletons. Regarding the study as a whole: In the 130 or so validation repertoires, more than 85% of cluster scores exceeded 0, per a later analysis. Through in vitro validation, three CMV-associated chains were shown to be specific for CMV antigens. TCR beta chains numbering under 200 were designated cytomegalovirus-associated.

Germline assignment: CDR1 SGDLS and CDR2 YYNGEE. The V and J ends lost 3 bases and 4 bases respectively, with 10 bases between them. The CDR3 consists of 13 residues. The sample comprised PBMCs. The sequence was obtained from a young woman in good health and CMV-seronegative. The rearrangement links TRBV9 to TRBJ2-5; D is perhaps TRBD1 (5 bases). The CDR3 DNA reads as TGTGCCAGCAGCGCGCAGGGTACAGAGACCCAGTACTTC. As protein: CASSAQGTETQYF.